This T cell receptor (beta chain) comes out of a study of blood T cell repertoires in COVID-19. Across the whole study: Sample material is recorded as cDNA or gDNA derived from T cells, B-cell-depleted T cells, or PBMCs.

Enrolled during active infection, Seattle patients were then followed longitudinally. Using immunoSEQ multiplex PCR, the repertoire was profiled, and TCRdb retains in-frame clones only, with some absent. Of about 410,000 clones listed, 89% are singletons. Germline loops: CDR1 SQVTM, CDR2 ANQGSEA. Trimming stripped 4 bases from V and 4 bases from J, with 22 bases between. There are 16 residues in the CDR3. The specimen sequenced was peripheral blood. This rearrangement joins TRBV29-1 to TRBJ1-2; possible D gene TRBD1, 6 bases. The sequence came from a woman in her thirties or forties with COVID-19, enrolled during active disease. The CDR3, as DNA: TGCAGCGTTGTAGGGCCACAGGGCCAAAGTAGCTATGGCTACACCTTC. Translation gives CSVVGPQGQSSYGYTF.